These 15 T cell receptor beta chains came from one sample sequenced in a study of Graves' ophthalmopathy and Graves' hyperthyroidism. RNA transcripts were the template, and TCR beta CDR3 regions were amplified from them. The workflow started with a first-round RT-PCR run with HTBI primers and then moved on to a second-round multiplex PCR. One entry per CDR3 protein, called by TCRdb with MiXCR from the multiplex PCR reads. The sample holds 200,000 to 250,000 distinct CDR3 sequences, 45% to 55% seen once. Sequencing used peripheral blood. These receptors were obtained from an adult man with Graves' ophthalmopathy.

The rearrangement joins TRBV7-6 to TRBJ1-1; no reliable D call. The CDR3 has 16 residues. CDR1 SGHVS and CDR2 FNYEAQ come from the germline V gene. V was pared by 6 bases and J by 4 bases, with 21 bases between. The CDR3 sequence: CASSFTGMDQRTEAFF. CDR3 in DNA: TGTGCCAGCAGTTTTACTGGTATGGATCAGCGCACTGAAGCTTTCTTT.

The chain joins TRBV29-1 to TRBJ2-3, with 10 bases aligning to TRBD2. The CDR3 has 13 amino acids. Germline lookup yields CDR1 SQVTM and CDR2 ANQGSEA. V shed 5 bases, J shed 6 bases, and the junction held 5 bases outside the gene matches. CDR3 nucleotides: TGCAGCGTTTTAGCGGGGGGCCCCGATACGCAGTATTTT. This gives the protein CSVLAGGPDTQYF.

The chain combines TRBV28 with TRBJ1-6; 9 bases agree with TRBD1. Trimming at V came to 4 bases and at J to 8 bases, leaving 3 bases not matched to a gene. This CDR3 comprises 14 residues. The germline V gene has CDR1 MDHEN and CDR2 SYDVKM. Here the CDR3 DNA reads TGTGCCAGCAGTTCTGGGACAGGGTATTCACCCCTCCACTTT. Encoded protein: CASSSGTGYSPLHF.

This clonotype was detected only a few times. The chain uses TRBV5-1 and TRBJ1-1; weak D call: TRBD1 (5 bases). The CDR3 runs to 13 residues. Germline V CDR1 and CDR2: SGHRS, YFSETQ. V gave up 3 bases and J gave up 6 bases, with 12 bases separating them. Here the CDR3 reads CASSWSGRAEAFF. In DNA form, the CDR3 reads TGCGCCAGCAGCTGGTCAGGGAGGGCTGAAGCTTTCTTT.

V and J are TRBV2 and TRBJ2-2; no definite D call. The V and J ends lost 5 bases and 6 bases respectively, with 7 bases between them. The CDR3 length is 12 residues. Germline values: CDR1 SNHLY, CDR2 FYNNEI. CDR3 amino acids: CASSRPAGELFF. Here the CDR3 DNA reads TGTGCCAGCAGTCGCCCTGCCGGGGAGCTGTTTTTT.

This clonotype was observed at least ten times. The chain carries TRBV29-1 and TRBJ2-7, with a possible D match to TRBD2 (5 bases). V lost 5 bases to trimming and J lost 0 bases, with 14 bases between them. This CDR3 is built from 14 residues. CDR1 is SQVTM and CDR2 is ANQGSEA in the germline V gene. The CDR3 nucleotides read TGCAGCGTTTCCGTCGGGGTAAGCTCCTACGAGCAGTACTTC. As protein: CSVSVGVSSYEQYF.

The chain recombines TRBV7-9 with TRBJ2-1, with D perhaps matching TRBD1 or TRBD2 (5 bases each). The V gene's germline CDR1 is SEHNR and CDR2 FQNEAQ (reference sequence). Deletions cut 5 bases from V and 5 bases from J, with 16 bases between. This CDR3 contains 15 residues. The DNA of the CDR3 is TGTGCCAGCAGCGCTTTCTACGGGACGGACAATGAGCAGTTCTTC. Translating gives CASSAFYGTDNEQFF.

This chain joins TRBV6-5 and TRBJ2-2; D may correspond to TRBD1 or TRBD2 (6 bases each). The length of the CDR3 is 17 residues. Germline CDR1 reads MNHEY; CDR2 reads SVGAGI. V lost 0 bases and J 3 bases, leaving 14 bases between the germline ends. CDR3 DNA: TGTGCCAGCAGTTACTCGGTGTGGGGGGCCGACACCGGGGAGCTGTTTTTT. Its protein is CASSYSVWGADTGELFF.

This chain joins TRBV24-1 and TRBJ2-1; 14 bases agree with TRBD2. Trimming took 11 bases from V and 2 from J; bases not matched to a gene: 10. In germline, CDR1 is KGHDR, CDR2 SFDVKD. This CDR3 has 17 residues. The CDR3 region is CASSQTSGRAAYNEQFF. The CDR3 nucleotides read TGTGCCAGCAGCCAGACTAGCGGGAGGGCGGCCTACAATGAGCAGTTCTTC.

The chain carries TRBV7-6 and TRBJ2-5, with 8 bases identical to TRBD1. This CDR3 spans 15 amino acids. Germline V CDR1 and CDR2: SGHVS, FNYEAQ. The V gene end was trimmed by 3 bases and the J gene end by 5 bases; junction bases not matched to a gene: 8. The chain's CDR3 is CASSLLPGGMETQYF. As DNA, the CDR3 is TGTGCCAGCAGCTTGTTACCAGGGGGCATGGAGACCCAGTACTTC.

The chain joins TRBV15 to TRBJ2-6, with D perhaps matching TRBD1 or TRBD2 (5 bases each). V was clipped by 3 bases and J by 0 bases, with 12 bases between them. Germline CDR1 LNHNV, CDR2 YYDKDF (reference sequence). This CDR3 is built from 17 residues. The CDR3 sequence: CATSRGVPLSGANVLTF. DNA of the CDR3: TGTGCCACCAGCAGGGGGGTACCCCTCTCTGGGGCCAACGTCCTGACTTTC. Variable domain in full (rest from reference TRBV15 and TRBJ2-6): DAMVIQNPRYQVTQFGKPVTLSCSQTLNHNVMYWYQQKSSQAPKLLFHYYDKDFNNEADTPDNFQSRRPNTSFCFLDIRSPGLGDTAMYLCATSRGVPLSGANVLTFGAGSRLTVL.

This chain joins TRBV7-8 and TRBJ1-4; 10 bases are shared with TRBD1. This CDR3 has 15 amino acids. Germline assignment: CDR1 SGHVS and CDR2 FQNEAQ. Trimming at V came to 4 bases and at J to 7 bases, leaving 6 bases not matched to a gene. CDR3 in DNA: TGTGCCAGCAGCTCCCTAGACAGGGGGCCTGAAAAACTGTTTTTT. This sequence encodes CASSSLDRGPEKLFF.

This chain uses TRBV10-1 with TRBJ1-3; D unresolved. V was shortened by 3 bases and J by 0 bases, with 6 bases between the two germline ends. The length of the CDR3 is 14 residues. Germline CDR1 WNHNN, CDR2 SYGVQD (reference sequence). DNA of the CDR3: TGCGCCAGCAGTGACCAGATCTCTGGAAACACCATATATTTT. Translating it yields CASSDQISGNTIYF.

This clonotype was seen only a few times. The rearrangement uses TRBV2 and TRBJ1-5; no definite D call. The ends were cut back, 3 bases at V and 7 bases at J, with 13 bases in the middle. This CDR3 is 14 amino acids long. Germline CDR1 and CDR2: SNHLY and FYNNEI. The CDR3 DNA is TGTGCCAGCAGTGATACGATGAGAGGACAGCCCCAGCATTTT. Protein product: CASSDTMRGQPQHF. Drawing the rest from reference TRBV2 and TRBJ1-5, the complete variable domain is EPEVTQTPSHQVTQMGQEVILRCVPISNHLYFYWYRQILGQKVEFLVSFYNNEISEKSEIFDDQFSVERPDGSNFTLKIRSTKLEDSAMYFCASSDTMRGQPQHFGDGTRLSIL.

Of note for this clonotype: Mismatch with germline at one junction end may stem from a read error. The chain has TRBV10-2 and TRBJ2-5; weak D call: TRBD2 (6 bases). The CDR3 has 16 residues. Germline loops: CDR1 WSHSY, CDR2 SAAADI. CDR3 region: CASSLTFGGPQETQYF. The CDR3 DNA sequence: TGTGCCAGCAGCTTAACGTTCGGGGGACCTCAAGAGACCCAGTACTTC.